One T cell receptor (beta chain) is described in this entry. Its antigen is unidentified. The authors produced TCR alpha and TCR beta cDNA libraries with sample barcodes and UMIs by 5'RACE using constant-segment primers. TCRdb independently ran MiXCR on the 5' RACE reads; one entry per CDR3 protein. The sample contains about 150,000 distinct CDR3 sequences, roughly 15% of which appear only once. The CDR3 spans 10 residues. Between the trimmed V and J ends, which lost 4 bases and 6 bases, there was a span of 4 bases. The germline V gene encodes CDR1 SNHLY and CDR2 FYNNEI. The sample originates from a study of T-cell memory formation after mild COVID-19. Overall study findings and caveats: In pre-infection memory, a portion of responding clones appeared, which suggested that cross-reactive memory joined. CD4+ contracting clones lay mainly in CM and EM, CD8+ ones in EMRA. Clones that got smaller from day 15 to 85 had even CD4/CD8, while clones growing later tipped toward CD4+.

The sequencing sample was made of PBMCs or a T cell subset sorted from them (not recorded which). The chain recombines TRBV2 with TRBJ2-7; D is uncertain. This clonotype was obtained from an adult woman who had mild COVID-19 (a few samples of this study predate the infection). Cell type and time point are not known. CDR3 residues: CASSVGEQYF. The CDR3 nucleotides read TGTGCCAGCAGTGTCGGCGAGCAGTACTTC. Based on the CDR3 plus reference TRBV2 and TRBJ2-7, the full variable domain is EPEVTQTPSHQVTQMGQEVILRCVPISNHLYFYWYRQILGQKVEFLVSFYNNEISEKSEIFDDQFSVERPDGSNFTLKIRSTKLEDSAMYFCASSVGEQYFGPGTRLTVT.